This T cell receptor beta chain was captured by sequencing in a study of blood T cells in healthy people across ages. Study at large: Template-switching capture recovered about one barcoded beta molecule per two T cells. Study findings and constraints: Strong correlation linked observed beta diversity and percent naive T cells.

On this clonotype: The antigen is undetermined. The junction departs from germline at one end; a sequencing error may be responsible.

Germline CDR1 LNHDA, CDR2 SQIVND (reference sequence). The CDR3 has 15 residues. The authors ran a second PCR of about 6 to 11 cycles using a sample-barcoded 5' primer and a J-beta primer mix. One entry per CDR3 protein results from TCRdb running MiXCR on the 5' RACE reads. The sample has about 1.8 million distinct CDR3 sequences; around 48% are singletons. This chain links TRBV19 with TRBJ1-2, with TRBD1 matching 7 bases. The clonotype comes from a woman aged 40-49 years in good health. Source material: blood. CDR3: CASSRETGTNYGYTF. The CDR3, as DNA: TGTGCCAGTAGTAGGGAGACAGGGACGAACTATGGCTACACCTTT.